This is a list of T cell receptor beta chains from one sample in a study of tumor-infiltrating lymphocytes in oesophageal squamous cell carcinoma. MiXCR, run by TCRdb on the PCR reads, gives a single entry per CDR3 protein. The sample has 24,000 or so distinct CDR3 sequences; about 40% are singletons. The sequenced material came from esophageal tumor tissue. The source is a male donor with esophageal squamous cell carcinoma. Both conserved end residues are trimmed from each CDR3.

v_gene	j_gene	CDR3aa
TRBV28	TRBJ2-5	ASRPYNGEVETQY
TRBV6-1	TRBJ2-3	ASSLGQMTSTDTQY
TRBV7-2	TRBJ2-7	ASSLAGTSGYEQY
TRBV19	TRBJ2-7	ASSIEHYSYEQY
TRBV6-1	TRBJ2-3	ASGAPSTDTQY
TRBV7-3	TRBJ1-3	ASIRVTGLTNSGNTIY
TRBV7-8	TRBJ1-4	ASSLERDSSSKLF
TRBV4-1	TRBJ2-2	ASSQGRDTGELF
TRBV7-2	TRBJ2-1	ASSSNYNEQF
TRBV2	TRBJ1-3	ASSESVGFGTIY
TRBV6-1	TRBJ2-7	ASSEGVLYEQY
TRBV7-2	TRBJ1-4	ASSLRLVGTNEKLF
TRBV5-4	TRBJ1-1	ASSLIGSSGTEAF
TRBV5-1	TRBJ2-7	ASSSPGQGYEQY
TRBV6-1	TRBJ2-3	ASTAGGMDTQY
TRBV6-2/TRBV6-3	TRBJ1-3	ASSYSRISGNTIY
TRBV7-6	TRBJ2-5	ASSLGGRETQY
TRBV12-3/TRBV12-4	NA	ASSLPQGNNEQF
TRBV12-3/TRBV12-4	TRBJ2-7	ASSLGTSGRYEQFFGQGRETQY
TRBV12-3/TRBV12-4	TRBJ2-3	ASSSAGGPLNTGELY
TRBV7-8	TRBJ2-1	ASSLRDGVNEQF
TRBV7-6	TRBJ2-4	ASSHGAFGEQY
TRBV7-2	TRBJ2-5	ASSLGVGETQY
TRBV2	TRBJ2-7	ASSEGVGTYEQY
TRBV7-6	TRBJ2-1	ASSRRDYNEQF
TRBV5-1	TRBJ2-3	ASSLVGLAGDTQY
TRBV5-1	NA	ASSLDGTYEQY
TRBV7-2	TRBJ1-1	ASSTHTGHKEAF
TRBV19	TRBJ1-2	ASRGTGGAINYGYT
TRBV7-6	TRBJ2-1	ASSPRTSGDYNEQF
TRBV19	TRBJ2-3	ASSNRIQGGDTQY
TRBV7-2	TRBJ2-4	ASSLAGASDIQY
TRBV29-1	NA	SVDSNEQF
TRBV10-1	TRBJ1-1	ASRAGRLSEAF
TRBV28	TRBJ1-2	ASSSPDRGPGYGYT
TRBV11-2	TRBJ2-5	ASSLTNMETQY
TRBV7-9	TRBJ2-7	ASSLGGRDRVVYEQY
TRBV30	TRBJ2-7	AWAPRISYEQY
TRBV7-9	TRBJ1-1	ASSLRASAEAF
TRBV24-1	TRBJ2-5	ATSVDRNNEQI
TRBV2	TRBJ2-5	ASRGGGETQY
TRBV6-2/TRBV6-3	TRBJ2-1	ASSPQPHNEQF
TRBV4-1	TRBJ2-1	ASSQDSPYNEQF
TRBV6-8	TRBJ2-1	ASHIGTSGGNEQF
TRBV7-2	NA	ASSLVSRGGHEQY
TRBV7-2	NA	ASSLRGGGRGNEQF
TRBV15	TRBJ1-1	ATSTYRDDTEAF
TRBV14	TRBJ2-7	ASSADFYNEQY
TRBV7-2	NA	ASSLQRGAQETQY
TRBV6-1	NA	AISEPRGGNEQF
TRBV19	NA	ASSIYRFSGEQY
TRBV6-6	TRBJ2-3	ASSDGTSGSTDTQY
TRBV7-2	TRBJ2-7	ASSRSGSISSPLH
TRBV5-1	TRBJ2-5	ASSLVYQETQY
TRBV4-1	TRBJ2-4	ASSHGRAEQNIQY